This entry lists 27 T cell receptor beta chains sequenced from one sample in a study of shared clonotypes between healthy human individuals. Some clones are missing from TCRdb's copy, which holds only in-frame ones; the method was immunoSEQ multiplex PCR. This table has some 2,000,000 clones, roughly 95% appearing once. Input material: naive CD4+ T cells sorted from blood. Subset reported: CD45RA+ positively selected. These receptors were obtained from a man between 18 and 35 years old in good health.

CDR3 sequence: CASSPDRYRGYTF. The DNA of the CDR3 is TGTGCCAGCAGTCCGGACAGGTACAGGGGCTACACCTTC. The chain combines TRBV2 with TRBJ1-2; 7 nucleotides match TRBD1. The junction had 8 bases not matched to a gene; V was cut back by 5 bases and J by 8 bases. CDR1 and CDR2 from the germline V gene are SNHLY and FYNNEI. The CDR3 length is 13 residues.

V and J are TRBV5-1 and TRBJ1-5, with unresolved D. V lost 0 bases and J lost 6, with 7 bases in between. This CDR3 has 13 residues. CDR1 is SGHRS and CDR2 is YFSETQ in the germline V gene. The CDR3 sequence: CASSLGGVQPQHF. The DNA for the CDR3 is TGCGCCAGCAGCTTGGGTGGTGTTCAGCCCCAGCATTTT.

The chain employs TRBV30 and TRBJ1-5, with D maybe TRBD1 (6 bases). Deletions cut 1 base from V and 9 bases from J, with 13 bases between. Germline V lookup: CDR1 GTSNPN, CDR2 SVGIG (reference sequence). The CDR3 is 13 amino acids. This CDR3 reads CAWSAQGSSPQHF. In DNA form, the CDR3 reads TGTGCCTGGAGTGCGCAGGGGTCTTCGCCCCAGCATTTT.

The rearrangement uses TRBV7-2 and TRBJ2-4; 12 nucleotides line up with TRBD1. This CDR3 contains 16 residues. V shed 5 bases and J 10 bases; nucleotides not matched to a gene: 12. Per germline, CDR1 SGHTA and CDR2 FQGNSA. The CDR3: CASSAGTGGEGRIQYF. The CDR3 DNA reads TGTGCCAGCAGCGCGGGGACAGGGGGCGAAGGGCGGATTCAGTACTTC.

This rearrangement joins TRBV11-2 to TRBJ2-3, with D maybe TRBD1 (5 bases). The CDR3 has 15 residues. Trimming took off 1 base at V and 4 bases at J, with 12 bases between the two ends. Per the germline V gene, CDR1 is SGHAT and CDR2 is FQNNGV. CDR3 in DNA: TGTGCCAGCAGCTTAGCAGGGCTGAAGGCAGATACGCAGTATTTT. Protein: CASSLAGLKADTQYF. Drawing the rest from reference TRBV11-2 and TRBJ2-3, the complete variable domain is EAGVAQSPRYKIIEKRQSVAFWCNPISGHATLYWYQQILGQGPKLLIQFQNNGVVDDSQLPKDRFSAERLKGVDSTLKIQPAKLEDSAVYLCASSLAGLKADTQYFGPGTRLTVL.

The CDR3 coding sequence is TGCGCCAGCAGCCCGGGACTAGCGTTGCTCAAGATCCAAGAGACCCAGTACTTC. This codes for CASSPGLALLKIQETQYF. This rearrangement joins TRBV5-1 to TRBJ2-5; 10 positions agree with TRBD2. This CDR3 is built from 18 residues. Trimming took 4 bases from V and 1 from J; bases not matched to a gene: 13. Germline CDR1 reads SGHRS; CDR2 reads YFSETQ.

The chain couples TRBV27 to TRBJ1-1; the D gene is possibly TRBD1 (5 bases). There are 14 residues in the CDR3. The V gene's germline CDR1 is MNHEY and CDR2 SMNVEV (reference sequence). The ends were cut back, 2 bases at V and 1 base at J, with 8 bases in the middle. The DNA of the CDR3 is TGTGCCAGCAGTTTACGGGACGCGAACACTGAAGCTTTCTTT. Residues: CASSLRDANTEAFF.

The rearrangement links TRBV30 to TRBJ1-1; 10 bases align to TRBD1. Germline CDR1 GTSNPN, CDR2 SVGIG (reference sequence). V shed 3 bases and J 0 bases; nucleotides not matched to a gene: 4. The CDR3 spans 15 residues. CDR3 nucleotides: TGTGCCTGGAGGGGACAGGGGACCATGAACACTGAAGCTTTCTTT. This sequence encodes CAWRGQGTMNTEAFF.

The chain links TRBV6-1 to TRBJ2-2; no clear D gene. CDR1 is MNHNS and CDR2 is SASEGT in the germline V gene. CDR3 length equals 15 residues. With 3 bases removed from V and 2 bases from J, the gap between germline ends came to 10 bases. The CDR3 DNA follows: TGTGCCAGCAGTGATGGCGGACGAAACACCGGGGAGCTGTTTTTT. Translating it yields CASSDGGRNTGELFF.

Points on this clone: Other DNA sequences from this sample encode an identical CDR3 as well. V gene TRBV6-5 combines with J gene TRBJ1-2; 9 nucleotides align to TRBD1. This CDR3 region has 15 residues. V trimming: 0 bases; J trimming: 3 bases; junction bases outside the gene matches: 2. CDR1 and CDR2 from the germline V gene are MNHEY and SVGAGI. The CDR3 coding sequence is TGTGCCAGCAGTTACTCGACAGGGGGGGACTATGGCTACACCTTC. Its translation: CASSYSTGGDYGYTF.

This clone was counted once. Other DNA sequences of this sample code for an identical CDR3. The chain combines TRBV5-1 with TRBJ1-3; D is perhaps TRBD1 (5 bases). The CDR3 length is 14 residues. The V and J ends lost 0 bases and 4 bases respectively, with 8 bases between them. CDR1 is SGHRS and CDR2 is YFSETQ in the germline V gene. The CDR3 DNA reads TGCGCCAGCAGCTTGGTGGGGGAAGGAAACACCATATATTTT. Amino acids: CASSLVGEGNTIYF.

CDR3 residues: CASSGGQGSYGYTF. CDR3 in DNA: TGCGCCAGCAGCGGCGGACAGGGAAGCTATGGCTACACCTTC. V and J are TRBV5-1 and TRBJ1-2; 8 bases fit TRBD1. The germline V gene encodes CDR1 SGHRS and CDR2 YFSETQ. The CDR3 has 14 residues. The junction had 6 bases not matched to a gene; V was cut back by 4 bases and J by 4 bases.

This chain links TRBV5-1 with TRBJ1-5, with D perhaps TRBD1 (5 bases). CDR1 is SGHRS and CDR2 is YFSETQ in the germline V gene. The CDR3 spans 10 residues. V lost 9 bases, J lost 9 bases, and 10 bases lay in between. For the CDR3, the DNA is TGCGCCATTCTGGGGGGGCCCCAGCATTTT. Its translation: CAILGGPQHF.

The genes are TRBV11-3 and TRBJ2-2; 9 bases line up with TRBD1. Germline V CDR1 and CDR2: SGHNT, YENEEA. J was trimmed by 1 base and V by 2 bases; bases with no gene match: 11. This CDR3 contains 19 residues. The CDR3 here is CASSLIAWTGDENTGELFF. The CDR3 region has the DNA TGTGCCAGCAGCTTAATTGCGTGGACAGGGGACGAGAACACCGGGGAGCTGTTTTTT.

The chain is built from TRBV4-1 and TRBJ1-6, with 9 bases fitting TRBD1. The V gene end was trimmed by 2 bases and the J gene end by 7 bases; junction bases not matched to a gene: 3. The CDR3 sequence is 15 residues long. Germline CDR1 MGHRA, CDR2 YSYEKL. Here the CDR3 DNA reads TGCGCCAGCAGCCAACGGGACAGGGAAAATTCACCCCTCCACTTT. Protein: CASSQRDRENSPLHF.

The chain joins TRBV19 to TRBJ2-3, with 8 bases that match TRBD2. This CDR3 is built from 15 residues. J gave up 4 bases and V 5 bases, and 8 bases lay outside the gene matches. From germline, CDR1 is LNHDA and CDR2 SQIVND (reference sequence). This CDR3 reads CASSDPGLGSDTQYF. CDR3 DNA: TGTGCCAGTAGTGATCCGGGACTAGGTTCAGATACGCAGTATTTT.

This chain links TRBV10-2 with TRBJ2-7, with D perhaps being TRBD1 or TRBD2 (5 bases each). Per germline, CDR1 WSHSY and CDR2 SAAADI. The ends were cut back, 6 bases at V and 1 base at J, with 13 bases in the middle. CDR3 length equals 14 residues. The DNA of the CDR3 is TGCGCCAGCAGAGGGACCCTATCTTCCTACGAGCAGTACTTC. Its protein is CASRGTLSSYEQYF.

This clone was counted a single time. Other DNA sequences in this specimen translate into the identical CDR3. V gene TRBV5-1 combines with J gene TRBJ2-5, with D unclear. CDR3 length equals 12 residues. Trimming pared 4 bases from V and 2 bases from J, leaving 6 bases between. In germline, CDR1 is SGHRS, CDR2 YFSETQ. The CDR3: CASSTSQETQYF. The CDR3 region has the DNA TGCGCCAGCAGCACCAGTCAAGAGACCCAGTACTTC.

The chain joins TRBV6-5 to TRBJ2-1, with D possibly TRBD1 on 6 matching bases. The CDR3 has 15 amino acids. Germline CDR1 and CDR2: MNHEY and SVGAGI. V lost 7 bases and J 8 bases, leaving 21 bases between the germline ends. CDR3 in amino acids: CASTRGRPGVHEQFF. CDR3 DNA sequence: TGTGCCAGCACCCGAGGGCGCCCAGGGGTCCATGAGCAGTTCTTC.

The chain couples TRBV6-5 to TRBJ2-7; D is unresolved. V dropped 1 base and J dropped 0 bases, with 13 bases sitting between them. Germline CDR1 MNHEY, CDR2 SVGAGI. This CDR3 region has 16 residues. This chain's CDR3 is CASSYLDARSSYEQYF. CDR3 DNA sequence: TGTGCCAGCAGTTACTTGGACGCTCGGAGCTCCTACGAGCAGTACTTC.

The V gene is TRBV6-1, the J gene TRBJ2-7; D call uncertain. There are 14 residues in the CDR3. Germline assignment: CDR1 MNHNS and CDR2 SASEGT. V was trimmed by 7 bases and J by 2 bases, leaving 15 bases between them. CDR3 sequence (DNA): TGTGCCAGCACCCAAGGAATGGTCCCCTACGAGCAGTACTTC. Translated: CASTQGMVPYEQYF.

This clone appeared a single time. The rearrangement links TRBV9 to TRBJ1-2; D not certain. Deletions cut 3 bases from V and 4 bases from J, with 7 bases between. CDR1 and CDR2 (germline): SGDLS, YYNGEE. The CDR3 has 12 residues. CDR3 sequence (DNA): TGTGCCAGCAGCGACAAAAGCTATGGCTACACCTTC. It is translated as CASSDKSYGYTF.

This clone has only one observation. V is TRBV18 and J is TRBJ2-4; D unresolved. There are 14 residues in the CDR3. Germline CDR1 is KGHSH and CDR2 is LQKENI. V lost 0 bases to trimming and J lost 4 bases, with 7 bases between them. CDR3 region: CASSPPSEKNIQYF. The CDR3 DNA reads as TGTGCCAGCTCACCACCGTCAGAGAAAAACATTCAGTACTTC.

The chain is built from TRBV5-5 and TRBJ2-1; no definite D call. CDR3 length equals 14 residues. The V gene's germline CDR1 is SGHKS and CDR2 YYEKEE (reference sequence). Trimming took 0 bases from V and 7 from J, leaving 11 bases between them. CDR3 residues: CASSLGPVVNEQFF. The CDR3 DNA follows: TGTGCCAGCAGCTTGGGGCCTGTTGTAAATGAGCAGTTCTTC.

This clone was observed a single time. Other DNA sequences in the sample encode the same CDR3. V and J are TRBV2 and TRBJ2-3, with D hard to call. Germline values: CDR1 SNHLY, CDR2 FYNNEI. The CDR3 sequence is 13 residues long. Trimming stripped 3 bases from V and 3 bases from J, with 7 bases between. The CDR3 DNA reads TGTGCCAGCAGTGAGGAAGCGACAGATACGCAGTATTTT. This translates into CASSEEATDTQYF.

V gene TRBV11-3 combines with J gene TRBJ2-2; D unclear. Trimming left V 5 bases short and J 5 bases short, with 6 bases between. CDR3 length: 12 residues. Germline lookup yields CDR1 SGHNT and CDR2 YENEEA. The CDR3 sequence: CASSQETGELFF. The DNA for the CDR3 is TGTGCCAGCAGCCAGGAGACCGGGGAGCTGTTTTTT.

The chain has TRBV15 and TRBJ1-4; the D is unclear. V gave up 0 bases and J gave up 8 bases, with 16 bases separating them. The CDR3 loop spans 16 amino acids. The germline gives CDR1 LNHNV, CDR2 YYDKDF (reference sequence). This chain's CDR3 is CATSRESFGLGEKLFF. In DNA form, the CDR3 reads TGTGCCACCAGCAGAGAGTCCTTCGGGCTGGGGGAAAAACTGTTTTTT.